This passage covers 21 T cell receptor beta chains from one sample sequenced in a study of cytomegalovirus exposure and HLA in healthy donors. 13 Jbeta primers and 60 Vbeta primers were used for the PCR. Method: immunoSEQ multiplex PCR; TCRdb's copy keeps in-frame clones and lacks some. Altogether tens of thousands of clones are present, about four fifths being singletons, with the ten largest covering roughly 8%. Input material: PBMCs. The receptor set was obtained from a man aged 18-30 years in good health and CMV-seropositive.

J is TRBJ1-1 and V is TRBV19; the D gene is possibly TRBD1 (6 bases). Germline V lookup: CDR1 LNHDA, CDR2 SQIVND (reference sequence). V gave up 10 bases and J gave up 2 bases, with 14 bases separating them. CDR3 length: 13 amino acids. Written as DNA, the CDR3 is TGTGCCACCCAGACAGGCACAAACACTGAAGCTTTCTTT. This translates into CATQTGTNTEAFF.

The rearrangement uses TRBV30 and TRBJ2-7, with 7 bases identical to TRBD1. The V gene's germline CDR1 is GTSNPN and CDR2 SVGIG (reference sequence). The CDR3 covers 15 residues. V lost 3 bases to trimming and J lost 2 bases; unmatched junction nucleotides: 10. The DNA of the CDR3 is TGTGCCTGGAGCAAAGTATGGGACAGTACCTACGAGCAGTACTTC. This gives the protein CAWSKVWDSTYEQYF.

This clone was seen a handful of times. The J gene is TRBJ2-1, the V gene TRBV11-2, with 8 bases identical to TRBD2. The trim removed 2 bases at V and 2 bases at J, leaving 2 bases unmatched. The CDR3 is made up of 15 amino acids. Germline V lookup: CDR1 SGHAT, CDR2 FQNNGV. The CDR3 spells CASSLISGAYNEQFF. The DNA for the CDR3 is TGTGCCAGCAGCTTAATTAGCGGGGCCTACAATGAGCAGTTCTTC.

The chain couples TRBV6-1 to TRBJ2-1; 12 nucleotides agree with TRBD2. Looked up from germline, CDR1 is MNHNS and CDR2 is SASEGT. This CDR3 is built from 14 residues. The V gene end was trimmed by 4 bases and the J gene end by 10 bases; junction bases not matched to a gene: 5. CDR3 coding DNA: TGTGCCAGCAGTGCCGGGGGGACTAGCGGGGAGCAGTTCTTC. It codes for CASSAGGTSGEQFF.

This clone was seen a handful of times. The chain combines TRBV2 with TRBJ2-5; 7 nucleotides align to TRBD1. The CDR3 contains 15 residues. Unmatched junction bases numbered 6, after V lost 1 base and J lost 4 bases. CDR1 is SNHLY, CDR2 FYNNEI, per germline. The CDR3 protein is CASSEGVQGLETQYF. CDR3 in DNA: TGTGCCAGCAGTGAAGGGGTACAGGGGTTAGAGACCCAGTACTTC.

The rearrangement uses TRBV5-4 and TRBJ1-5; TRBD1 matches at 7 bases. Germline lookup yields CDR1 SGHNT and CDR2 YYREEE (reference sequence). J gave up 5 bases and V 4 bases, and 3 bases lay outside the gene matches. The CDR3 is 13 amino acids. The CDR3 reads CASSTDRDQPQHF. The CDR3 nucleotides read TGTGCCAGCAGCACCGACAGGGATCAGCCCCAGCATTTT.

The chain has TRBV30 and TRBJ2-5, with a possible D match to TRBD1 (5 bases). The germline V gene encodes CDR1 GTSNPN and CDR2 SVGIG (reference sequence). This CDR3 contains 13 residues. Trimming took 3 bases from V and 4 from J, leaving 12 bases between them. DNA of the CDR3: TGTGCCTGGAGGGTAAAGGGGTCAGAGACCCAGTACTTC. Protein product: CAWRVKGSETQYF.

The count of this clone is one. The chain employs TRBV2 and TRBJ2-7, with a tentative D call TRBD2 (6 bases). The V end was cut by 8 bases, the J end by 2 bases, with 19 bases between. Germline assignment: CDR1 SNHLY and CDR2 FYNNEI. The CDR3 totals 15 residues. The CDR3 DNA reads TGTGCCAGCGGGCGATCCCCTAGCGCAACCTACGAGCAGTACTTC. Its protein product is CASGRSPSATYEQYF. The whole variable domain, filled in from reference TRBV2 and TRBJ2-7, reads EPEVTQTPSHQVTQMGQEVILRCVPISNHLYFYWYRQILGQKVEFLVSFYNNEISEKSEIFDDQFSVERPDGSNFTLKIRSTKLEDSAMYFCASGRSPSATYEQYFGPGTRLTVT.

The chain links TRBV7-9 to TRBJ1-6; 9 bases fit TRBD1. The CDR3 contains 14 residues. Germline V gives CDR1 SEHNR, CDR2 FQNEAQ (reference sequence). The trim removed 7 bases at V and 10 bases at J, leaving 8 bases unmatched. CDR3: CASTLGQGSSPLHF. The CDR3 DNA follows: TGTGCCAGCACCCTTGGACAGGGGTCATCACCCCTCCACTTT.

Only a few counts were recorded for this clone. The rearrangement uses TRBV6-5 and TRBJ1-1; 7 bases are a match to TRBD1. CDR3 size: 15 residues. Per the germline V gene, CDR1 is MNHEY and CDR2 is SVGAGI. The V and J ends lost 2 bases and 1 base, in that order; junction bases with no gene match: 4. The CDR3 DNA sequence: TGTGCCAGCAGTTACGCGGGACAGAAGAACACTGAAGCTTTCTTT. Its protein product is CASSYAGQKNTEAFF.

This clone appeared a few times. This chain connects TRBV7-9 to TRBJ2-2, with 7 bases aligning to TRBD1. V was pared by 1 base and J by 1 base, with 3 bases of the junction left unmatched. CDR1 and CDR2 (germline): SEHNR, FQNEAQ (reference sequence). CDR3 size: 16 residues. DNA for the CDR3: TGTGCCAGCAGCTTAGAAGACAGGGTGAACACCGGGGAGCTGTTTTTT. Protein product: CASSLEDRVNTGELFF.

The J gene is TRBJ1-1, the V gene TRBV10-3; D call uncertain. Germline CDR1 is ENHRY and CDR2 is SYGVKD. The CDR3 runs to 13 residues. Trimming removed 4 bases at V and 0 bases at J, with 6 bases between. DNA for the CDR3: TGTGCCATCAGTGGGGAGGTGAACACTGAAGCTTTCTTT. Protein: CAISGEVNTEAFF.

This chain uses TRBV7-2 with TRBJ2-5; the match to TRBD2 covers 7 bases. Trimming at V came to 5 bases and at J to 5 bases, leaving 5 bases not matched to a gene. CDR3 length: 13 residues. Germline V lookup: CDR1 SGHTA, CDR2 FQGNSA. CDR3 sequence: CASSPMRGETQYF. CDR3 DNA: TGTGCCAGCAGCCCAATGCGGGGGGAGACCCAGTACTTC.

V usage is TRBV7-9 and J usage is TRBJ2-1; perhaps TRBD1 as D (5 bases). This CDR3 is 15 amino acids long. Germline-derived CDR1 and CDR2 are SEHNR and FQNEAQ (reference sequence). V was shortened by 2 bases and J by 8 bases, with 16 bases between the two germline ends. CDR3 residues: CASSLTGVEGDEQFF. Here the CDR3 DNA reads TGTGCCAGCAGCTTAACCGGAGTAGAAGGGGATGAGCAGTTCTTC.

The CDR3 region is CSVRDSRLAKNIQYF. The CDR3 coding sequence is TGCAGCGTCCGTGACAGTAGGCTAGCCAAAAACATTCAGTACTTC. V and J are TRBV29-1 and TRBJ2-4, with TRBD1 as a possible D gene (5 bases). CDR1 and CDR2 (germline): SQVTM, ANQGSEA. V was clipped by 6 bases and J by 0 bases, with 15 bases between them. The CDR3 totals 15 residues.

The J gene is TRBJ1-2, the V gene TRBV13; D not certain. Germline CDR1 is PRHDT and CDR2 is FYEKMQ (reference sequence). This CDR3 is built from 12 residues. The V end lost 5 bases, the J end lost 6 bases, and 10 bases lay between the germline ends. The CDR3: CASSLYSNGYTF. CDR3 DNA sequence: TGTGCCAGCAGCCTATACAGCAATGGCTACACCTTC.

The chain carries TRBV4-2 and TRBJ1-1; 8 nucleotides match TRBD1. Losses at the gene ends were 8 bases for V and 4 bases for J; bases not matched to a gene: 6. The CDR3 sequence is 13 residues long. Germline V gene sequence: CDR1 LGHNA, CDR2 YNFKEQ. CDR3 protein: CASAAGGGTEAFF. The CDR3 DNA is TGTGCCAGCGCGGCAGGGGGCGGCACTGAAGCTTTCTTT.

This clone was seen more than once but under ten times. The chain has TRBV30 and TRBJ1-2, with no clear D. The CDR3 is 11 residues long. Germline CDR1 reads GTSNPN; CDR2 reads SVGIG (reference sequence). The ends were cut back, 0 bases at V and 8 bases at J, with 7 bases in the middle. The CDR3 protein is CAWSVYGGYTF. CDR3 nucleotide sequence: TGTGCCTGGAGTGTATACGGGGGCTACACCTTC.

V usage is TRBV6-1 and J usage is TRBJ2-5; D is undetermined. The CDR3 runs to 15 residues. The V end lost 1 base, the J end lost 7 bases, and 16 bases lay between the germline ends. Germline V gives CDR1 MNHNS, CDR2 SASEGT. Here the CDR3 reads CASSEDFGKTGTQYF. CDR3 DNA: TGTGCCAGCAGTGAAGATTTCGGAAAAACGGGGACCCAGTACTTC.

This chain joins TRBV27 and TRBJ2-7, with D possibly matching TRBD1 (5 bases). In germline, CDR1 is MNHEY, CDR2 SMNVEV (reference sequence). With 2 bases removed from V and 2 bases from J, the gap between germline ends came to 10 bases. The length of the CDR3 is 14 residues. CDR3 DNA: TGTGCCAGCAGTTTAAGGTCAGGGACCTACGAGCAGTACTTC. Translated: CASSLRSGTYEQYF.

The chain is built from TRBV29-1 and TRBJ1-1; possible D gene TRBD1, 5 bases. V lost 3 bases, J lost 4 bases, and 24 bases lay in between. Germline assignment: CDR1 SQVTM and CDR2 ANQGSEA. This CDR3 is built from 17 residues. In nucleotides, the CDR3 is TGCAGCGTTGAGGGGCCCCCGATAAGCACTATGAGCACTGAAGCTTTCTTT. Its translation: CSVEGPPISTMSTEAFF.